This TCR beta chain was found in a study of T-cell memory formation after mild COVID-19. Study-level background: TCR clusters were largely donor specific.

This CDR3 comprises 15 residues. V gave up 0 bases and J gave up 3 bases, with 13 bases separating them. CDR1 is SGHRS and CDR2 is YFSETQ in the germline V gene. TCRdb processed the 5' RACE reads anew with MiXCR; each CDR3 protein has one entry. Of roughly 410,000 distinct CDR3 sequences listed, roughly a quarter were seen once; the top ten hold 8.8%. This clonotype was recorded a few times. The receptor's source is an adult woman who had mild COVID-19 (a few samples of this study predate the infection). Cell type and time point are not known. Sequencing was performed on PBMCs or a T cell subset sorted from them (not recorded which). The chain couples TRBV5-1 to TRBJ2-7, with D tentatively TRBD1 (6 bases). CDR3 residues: CASSLEGTPHYEQYF. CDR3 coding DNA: TGCGCCAGCAGCTTGGAGGGGACACCCCACTACGAGCAGTACTTC.